A single sample is the source of the 4 T cell receptor beta chains below, sequenced in a study of T cells in Graves' hyperthyroidism and ophthalmopathy. TCR beta CDR3 regions were amplified from RNA transcripts. When the TCR CDR3 underwent first-round RT-PCR, the HTBI primer set was used. TCRdb reanalysed the multiplex PCR reads using MiXCR and keeps one entry per CDR3 protein. The sample carries approximately 600,000 distinct CDR3 sequences, 20% to 25% recorded once. Specimen: blood. All receptors come from a man aged 30-40 years with Graves' ophthalmopathy.

This clonotype was detected only a few times. The genes are TRBV7-9 and TRBJ2-3, with 7 nucleotides matching TRBD2. After removal of 5 bases from V and 0 bases from J, the junction contained 11 bases not matched to a gene. CDR3 size: 17 residues. CDR1 SEHNR and CDR2 FQNEAQ come from the germline V gene (reference sequence). The CDR3 bases are TGTGCCAGCAGCATCGGACTGTCTAGCGGAAGCACAGATACGCAGTATTTT. It is translated as CASSIGLSSGSTDTQYF.

There are many counts of this clonotype. V usage is TRBV12-3 or TRBV12-4 and J usage is TRBJ1-1; 12 bases are a match to TRBD1. CDR3 size: 14 residues. The trim removed 4 bases at V and 11 bases at J, leaving 8 bases unmatched. The CDR3 reads CASSSGQGADRAFF. In DNA form, the CDR3 reads TGTGCCAGCAGTTCGGGACAGGGGGCGGATCGGGCTTTCTTT.

Only a few counts were recorded for this clonotype. The chain is built from TRBV6-2 or TRBV6-3 and TRBJ2-5, with D perhaps given as TRBD1 or TRBD2 (5 bases each). The CDR3 length is 14 residues. In germline, CDR1 is MNHEY, CDR2 SVGEGT. The V end was cut by 2 bases, the J end by 2 bases, with 9 bases between. Written as DNA, the CDR3 is TGTGCCAGCAGTTACGTGGGGGTACAAGAGACCCAGTACTTC. Translating gives CASSYVGVQETQYF.

There are a few counts of this clonotype. The V gene is TRBV11-2, the J gene TRBJ2-1; 10 bases align to TRBD2. Trimming took 4 bases from V and 5 from J; bases not matched to a gene: 8. The germline CDR1 and CDR2 sequences are SGHAT and FQNNGV. The CDR3 consists of 16 residues. The CDR3 DNA reads TGTGCCAGCAGCTCCATTAAAGGACTAGCGGACAATGAGCAGTTCTTC. This codes for CASSSIKGLADNEQFF.